The TCR beta chain under discussion was sequenced for a study of graft-versus-host responses after intestinal transplantation. The study's findings and limits: Recipient-marrow GvH clones were detected, some having first appeared in ileum or blood. Early after transplant, HvG declines were associated with peak levels of circulating GvH clones.

TCRdb keeps only in-frame clones here, not all; method: immunoSEQ multiplex PCR. The sample shows approximately 86,000 clones, roughly 92% of them seen only once. Comments on this clone: The antigen remains undetermined.

Germline values: CDR1 SGHTA, CDR2 FQGNSA. The CDR3 runs 14 residues. V gave up 3 bases and J gave up 7 bases, with 13 bases separating them. The receptor was isolated from a human donor who was the organ donor for an intestinal transplant. This chain connects TRBV7-2 to TRBJ2-1; possible D gene TRBD1, 6 bases. The sequencing here drew on unstimulated CD8+ T cells sorted from spleen or lymph node cells, taken before transplant. CDR3 DNA sequence: TGTGCCAGCAGCTTCCAGGGGAGCCTTAATGAGCAGTTCTTC. Translated, it gives CASSFQGSLNEQFF.